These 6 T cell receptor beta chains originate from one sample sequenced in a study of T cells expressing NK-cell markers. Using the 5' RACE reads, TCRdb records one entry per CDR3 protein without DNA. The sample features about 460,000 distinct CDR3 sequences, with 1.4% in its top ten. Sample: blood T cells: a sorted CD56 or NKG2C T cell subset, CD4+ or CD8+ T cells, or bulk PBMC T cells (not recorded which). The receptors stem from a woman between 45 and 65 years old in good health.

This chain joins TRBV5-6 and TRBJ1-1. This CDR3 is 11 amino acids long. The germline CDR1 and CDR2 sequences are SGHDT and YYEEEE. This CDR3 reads CASRRGLEAFF.

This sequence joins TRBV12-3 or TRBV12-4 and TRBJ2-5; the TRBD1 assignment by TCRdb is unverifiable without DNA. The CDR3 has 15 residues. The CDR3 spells CASTRDRRDQETQYF.

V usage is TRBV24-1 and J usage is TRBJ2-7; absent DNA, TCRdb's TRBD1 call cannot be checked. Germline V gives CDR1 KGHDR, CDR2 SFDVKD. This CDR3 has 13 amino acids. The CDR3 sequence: CATRGQGGHEQYF.

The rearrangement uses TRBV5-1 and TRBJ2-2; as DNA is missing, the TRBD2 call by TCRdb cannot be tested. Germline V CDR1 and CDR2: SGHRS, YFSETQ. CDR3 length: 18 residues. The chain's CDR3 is CASSTSSPTSGSPGELFF.

CDR3 residues: CASSMGREGLYEQYF. The chain has TRBV19 and TRBJ2-7; TCRdb calls TRBD2, which cannot be checked without DNA. The CDR3 runs 15 residues. Germline V gene lookup returns CDR1 LNHDA and CDR2 SQIVND (reference sequence).

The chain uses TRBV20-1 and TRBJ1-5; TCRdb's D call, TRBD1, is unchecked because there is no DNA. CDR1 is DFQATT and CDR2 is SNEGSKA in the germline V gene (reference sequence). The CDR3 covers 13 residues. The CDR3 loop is CSASDSSNQPQHF.